What follows are 16 T cell receptor beta chains derived from one specimen sequenced in a study of shared clonotypes between healthy human individuals. It was CD45RO-negative cells, positively selected for CCR7, that made up naive CD8 cells, with terminally differentiated effector memory CD45RA+ cells excluded. Libraries were prepared by immunoSEQ multiplex PCR; TCRdb keeps only in-frame clonotypes and omits some of them. The sample has around 640,000 clones; approximately 96% are singletons. The sequenced sample was naive CD8+ T cells sorted from blood. Receptors were obtained from a woman in her 30s in good health.

This chain links TRBV6-1 with TRBJ2-2; the D is unclear. The CDR3 covers 15 residues. The ends were cut back, 6 bases at V and 0 bases at J, with 11 bases in the middle. Germline lookup yields CDR1 MNHNS and CDR2 SASEGT. CDR3: CASRVRATNTGELFF. The CDR3 DNA reads TGTGCCAGCAGGGTCCGGGCCACGAACACCGGGGAGCTGTTTTTT.

The chain is built from TRBV29-1 and TRBJ2-7, with TRBD1 identical over 7 bases. Germline values: CDR1 SQVTM, CDR2 ANQGSEA. Trimming took 3 bases from V and 3 from J; bases not matched to a gene: 5. This CDR3 contains 13 residues. The CDR3 DNA is TGCAGCGTTGACGCTCAGGGGGACTACGAGCAGTACTTC. It specifies CSVDAQGDYEQYF.

This sequence joins TRBV19 and TRBJ2-5, with 7 bases matching TRBD2. Germline CDR1 and CDR2: LNHDA and SQIVND (reference sequence). The CDR3 sequence is 15 residues long. V trimming: 3 bases; J trimming: 2 bases; junction bases outside the gene matches: 6. The chain's CDR3 is CASSISGTIQETQYF. The CDR3 region has the DNA TGTGCCAGTAGTATTTCAGGGACTATTCAAGAGACCCAGTACTTC.

The chain uses TRBV11-2 and TRBJ2-7; D is perhaps TRBD2 (6 bases). The CDR3 sequence is 15 residues long. Germline V gives CDR1 SGHAT, CDR2 FQNNGV. Trimming shortened V by 6 bases and J by 2 bases, and 17 bases separated the two germline ends. CDR3 residues: CASRGLGGKAYEQYF. The CDR3 DNA reads as TGTGCCAGCAGGGGCCTTGGCGGGAAGGCCTACGAGCAGTACTTC.

In nucleotides, the CDR3 is TGTGCCAGCAGTTTGCGGACCGGGACAGGGGATGAGCAGTTCTTC. This encodes CASSLRTGTGDEQFF. J is TRBJ2-1 and V is TRBV28, with 10 nucleotides matching TRBD1. The germline gives CDR1 MDHEN, CDR2 SYDVKM. J was trimmed by 8 bases and V by 3 bases; bases with no gene match: 7. This CDR3 comprises 15 residues.

This chain links TRBV28 with TRBJ2-4; 10 bases match TRBD2. CDR1 MDHEN and CDR2 SYDVKM come from the germline V gene. There are 13 residues in the CDR3. Trimming removed 7 bases from V and 5 bases from J; junction bases left unmatched: 2. The CDR3 reads CASTGLAENIQYF. CDR3 DNA: TGTGCCAGCACTGGACTAGCGGAAAACATTCAGTACTTC.

This sequence joins TRBV6-6 and TRBJ2-3; D perhaps matches TRBD2 (7 bases). The CDR3 has 15 amino acids. Germline V gene data show CDR1 as MNHNY and CDR2 as SVGAGI (reference sequence). The V end was cut by 8 bases, the J end by 4 bases, with 19 bases between. The CDR3 protein is CASGSTGGVADTQYF. The CDR3 DNA reads TGTGCCAGCGGGTCGACGGGGGGCGTTGCAGATACGCAGTATTTT.

The chain has TRBV7-6 and TRBJ1-1, with 9 bases that match TRBD1. The V gene end was trimmed by 5 bases and the J gene end by 5 bases; junction bases not matched to a gene: 6. The CDR3 runs 14 residues. Per the germline V gene, CDR1 is SGHVS and CDR2 is FNYEAQ. Here the CDR3 DNA reads TGTGCCAGCAGCCATAGGGACAGGGTAACTGAAGCTTTCTTT. This codes for CASSHRDRVTEAFF.

This chain links TRBV7-9 with TRBJ1-1; 10 nucleotides align to TRBD1. From germline, CDR1 is SEHNR and CDR2 FQNEAQ (reference sequence). The V segment lost 5 bases and the J segment 6 bases; nucleotides outside the gene matches: 12. The CDR3 has 16 amino acids. CDR3 residues: CASSDQGQGPSAEAFF. The CDR3 nucleotides are TGTGCCAGCAGCGATCAGGGACAGGGGCCCTCGGCTGAAGCTTTCTTT.

The chain recombines TRBV2 with TRBJ2-3; perhaps TRBD2 as D (5 bases). V dropped 4 bases and J dropped 0 bases, with 11 bases sitting between them. Germline values: CDR1 SNHLY, CDR2 FYNNEI. CDR3 length equals 15 residues. In DNA form, the CDR3 reads TGTGCCAGCAGTGGGACTCCTCCTAGCACAGATACGCAGTATTTT. Translated: CASSGTPPSTDTQYF.

V is TRBV6-5 and J is TRBJ2-7; TRBD2 aligns across 10 bases. In germline, CDR1 is MNHEY, CDR2 SVGAGI. The CDR3 loop spans 15 amino acids. Losses at the gene ends were 8 bases for V and 3 bases for J; bases not matched to a gene: 10. Here the CDR3 reads CASATLAGDLYEQYF. DNA of the CDR3: TGTGCCAGCGCCACGCTAGCGGGAGATCTCTACGAGCAGTACTTC.

The chain employs TRBV5-6 and TRBJ2-1; D remains ambiguous. CDR1 is SGHDT and CDR2 is YYEEEE in the germline V gene. Trimming took off 2 bases at V and 10 bases at J, with 10 bases between the two ends. The CDR3 is 12 amino acids. The CDR3 DNA sequence: TGTGCCAGCAGCTTCACCAGCATCGAGCAGTTCTTC. This gives the protein CASSFTSIEQFF.

This sequence joins TRBV6-1 and TRBJ2-1, with D perhaps matching TRBD2 (5 bases). Trimming removed 3 bases from V and 5 bases from J, with 20 bases in between. There are 17 residues in the CDR3. Looked up from germline, CDR1 is MNHNS and CDR2 is SASEGT. This CDR3 is CASSEGWRVGEHNEQFF. The CDR3 nucleotides are TGTGCCAGCAGTGAGGGATGGAGAGTCGGGGAGCACAATGAGCAGTTCTTC.

This rearrangement joins TRBV21-1 to TRBJ2-5; TRBD1 is the table's D call and was not checked against the DNA. TRBV21-1 is tagged as a pseudogene. The CDR3 extends over 12 amino acids. The CDR3: CASSAQGGEQYF. The CDR3 DNA reads TGTGCCAGCAGCGCCCAGGGGGGAGAGCAGTACTTC.

The genes are TRBV5-1 and TRBJ2-1; 9 nucleotides match TRBD2. Looked up from germline, CDR1 is SGHRS and CDR2 is YFSETQ. Trimming removed 5 bases from V and 5 bases from J; junction bases left unmatched: 2. The length of the CDR3 is 13 residues. The CDR3 DNA reads as TGCGCCAGCAGACTAGCGGGTCACAATGAGCAGTTCTTC. Translation: CASRLAGHNEQFF.

The J gene is TRBJ2-1, the V gene TRBV29-1; D call uncertain. This CDR3 comprises 14 residues. The V gene lost 7 bases and the J gene lost 0 bases, with 13 bases spanning the gap. From germline, CDR1 is SQVTM and CDR2 ANQGSEA. CDR3 residues: CSAPSRSSYNEQFF. The CDR3 nucleotides read TGCAGCGCTCCATCTAGGAGCTCCTACAATGAGCAGTTCTTC.